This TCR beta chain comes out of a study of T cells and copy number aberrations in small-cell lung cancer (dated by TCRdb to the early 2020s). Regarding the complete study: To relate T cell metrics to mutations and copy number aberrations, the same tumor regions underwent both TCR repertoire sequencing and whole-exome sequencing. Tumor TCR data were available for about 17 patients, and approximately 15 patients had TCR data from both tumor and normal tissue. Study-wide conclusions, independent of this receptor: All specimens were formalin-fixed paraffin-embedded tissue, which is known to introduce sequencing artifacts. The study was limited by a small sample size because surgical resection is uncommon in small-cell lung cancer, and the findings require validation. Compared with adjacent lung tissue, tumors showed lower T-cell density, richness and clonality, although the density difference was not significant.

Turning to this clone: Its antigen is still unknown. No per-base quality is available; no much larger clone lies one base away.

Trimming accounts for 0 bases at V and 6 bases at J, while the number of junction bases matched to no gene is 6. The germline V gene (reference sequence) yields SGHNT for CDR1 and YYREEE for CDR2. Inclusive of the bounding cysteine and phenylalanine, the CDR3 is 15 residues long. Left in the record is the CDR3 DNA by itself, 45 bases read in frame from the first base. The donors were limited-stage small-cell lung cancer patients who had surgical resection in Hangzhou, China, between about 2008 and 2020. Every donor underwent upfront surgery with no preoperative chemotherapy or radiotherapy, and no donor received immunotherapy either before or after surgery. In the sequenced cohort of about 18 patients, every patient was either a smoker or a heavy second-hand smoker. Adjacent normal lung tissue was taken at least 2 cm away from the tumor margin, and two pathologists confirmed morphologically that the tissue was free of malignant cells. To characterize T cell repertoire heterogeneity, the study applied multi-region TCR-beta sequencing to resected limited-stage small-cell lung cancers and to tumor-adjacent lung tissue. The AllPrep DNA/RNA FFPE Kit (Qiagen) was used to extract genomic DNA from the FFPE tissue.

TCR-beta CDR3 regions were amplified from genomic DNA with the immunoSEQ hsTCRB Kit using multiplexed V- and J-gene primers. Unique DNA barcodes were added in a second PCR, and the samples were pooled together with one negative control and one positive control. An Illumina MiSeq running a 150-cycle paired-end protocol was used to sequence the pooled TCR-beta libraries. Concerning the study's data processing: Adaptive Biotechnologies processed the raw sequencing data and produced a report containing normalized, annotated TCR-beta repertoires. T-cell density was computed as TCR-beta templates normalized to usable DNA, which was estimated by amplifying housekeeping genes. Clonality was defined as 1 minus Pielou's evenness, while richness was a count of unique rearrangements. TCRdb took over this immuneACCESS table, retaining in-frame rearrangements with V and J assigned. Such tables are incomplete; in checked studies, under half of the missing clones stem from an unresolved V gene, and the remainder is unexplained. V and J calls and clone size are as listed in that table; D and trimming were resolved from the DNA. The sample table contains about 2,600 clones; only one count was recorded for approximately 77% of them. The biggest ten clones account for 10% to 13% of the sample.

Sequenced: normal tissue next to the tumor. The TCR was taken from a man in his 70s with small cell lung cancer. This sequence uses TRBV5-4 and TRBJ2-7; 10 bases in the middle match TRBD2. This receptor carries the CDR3 CASSLGAGGIGEQYF. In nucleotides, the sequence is TGTGCCAGCAGCTTGGGAGCGGGAGGGATCGGCGAGCAGTACTTC. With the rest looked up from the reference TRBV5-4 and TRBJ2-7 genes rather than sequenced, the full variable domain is ETGVTQSPTHLIKTRGQQVTLRCSSQSGHNTVSWYQQALGQGPQFIFQYYREEENGRGNFPPRFSGLQFPNYSSELNVNALELDDSALYLCASSLGAGGIGEQYFGPGTRLTVT.